This entry features one TCR beta chain sequence. The CDR3 has 14 residues. V shed 7 bases and J shed 4 bases, with 13 bases lying between them. Looked up from germline, CDR1 is MNHEY and CDR2 is SVGAGI. Profiled with immunoSEQ multiplex PCR; TCRdb holds only in-frame clones, not every one. The table shows 90,000 or so clones, with roughly 89% occurring only once. These data originate in a study of blood T cell repertoires in COVID-19. This receptor was identified in a woman aged 55-70 years with COVID-19, enrolled during active disease. Sequencing was performed on peripheral blood. The chain carries TRBV6-5 and TRBJ2-2; perhaps TRBD1 as D (7 bases). This CDR3 is CASNSQGGTGELFF. The CDR3, as DNA: TGTGCCAGCAATAGTCAGGGGGGCACCGGGGAGCTGTTTTTT.